The entry below gives a single T cell receptor (beta chain) sequence along with its context. The antigen it recognizes is unknown. Base qualities are not at hand, and no much larger clone is one base apart. The data belong to a study of blood T cell repertoires in COVID-19 (dated by TCRdb to the early 2020s). Background on the whole study: Samples covering the acute and convalescent phases of COVID-19 were provided by collaborators in the United States, Italy and Spain. Deeply sampled blood TCRbeta repertoires from subjects exposed to, actively infected with, or recovered from COVID-19 were included in the dataset. HLA class I and class II types, where available, came from metadata supplied by the sample provider rather than from assay-based typing. The material from the prospective study consisted of cDNA or gDNA derived from T cells, B-cell-depleted T cells, or PBMCs. The repertoires were released in a freely available public database intended as a resource for research on the immune response to SARS-CoV-2. The sample metadata nearly always contained a de-identified subject ID, COVID-19 status, age in years and sex. The samples were drawn from the first 160 participants of the ongoing ImmuneRACE study and from 1,254 subjects provided by 6 global collaborators. The study at large found these results: Clinical and demographic metadata were provided uncurated, with the amount varying by source and participant.

The collaborating institutions used their own protocols to collect whole blood in K2EDTA tubes. Collaborator samples were shipped for TCRbeta analysis as frozen whole blood, isolated PBMCs, or DNA extracted from either sample type. TCRbeta CDR3 regions were amplified from genomic DNA using the immunoSEQ Assay, a bias-controlled multiplex PCR. As for the authors' bioinformatics: Nucleated cell counts per sample were estimated from amplification of reference gene primers within the assay. Sequence reads were collapsed and filtered to measure the absolute abundance of every unique TCRbeta CDR3 rearrangement. Productive Simpson clonality was computed per sample as the square root of Simpson's diversity index over productive rearrangements. Drawn from immuneACCESS, this table holds only the in-frame rearrangements with V and J called that TCRdb kept. Clones are partly lost; checked studies trace under half to an unresolved V gene and leave the rest unexplained. That table supplies the V and J calls and clone size; D and trimming were determined from the DNA. In this sample the table shows 65,000 to 70,000 clones, about 85% of which occur a single time. The ten largest clones capture less than 3% of the sample.

V lost 3 bases and J lost 2 bases, and the count of bases not matched to a germline gene is 8. CDR1 ENHRY and CDR2 SYGVKD are derived from the germline V gene. From the cysteine through the phenylalanine, the CDR3 covers 17 amino acids. The only DNA kept is the CDR3, 51 bases in frame from the first base. Recombination linked TRBV10-3 to TRBJ2-4; 9 central nucleotides agree with TRBD2. The specimen sequenced was peripheral blood. The sequence came from an elderly man with acute or convalescent COVID-19. CDR3 sequence: CAISEGAGGPTKNIQYF. The sequence in DNA is TGTGCCATCAGTGAAGGGGCGGGAGGGCCGACCAAAAACATTCAGTACTTC.